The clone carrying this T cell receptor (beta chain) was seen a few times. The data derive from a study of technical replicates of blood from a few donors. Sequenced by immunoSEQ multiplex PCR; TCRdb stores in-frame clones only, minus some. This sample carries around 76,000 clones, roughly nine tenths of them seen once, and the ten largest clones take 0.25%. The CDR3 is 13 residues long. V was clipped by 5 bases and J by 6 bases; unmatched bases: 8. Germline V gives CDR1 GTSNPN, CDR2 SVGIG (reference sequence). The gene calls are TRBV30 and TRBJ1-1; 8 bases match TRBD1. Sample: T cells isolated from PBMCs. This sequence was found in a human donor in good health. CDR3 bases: TGTGCCTGGGACCTTACAGGGGGGGCTGAAGCTTTCTTT. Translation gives CAWDLTGGAEAFF.